The TCR beta chain under discussion was sequenced for a study of blood T cell repertoires in COVID-19. Germline loops: CDR1 SQVTM, CDR2 ANQGSEA. The CDR3 extends over 13 amino acids. V lost 4 bases and J 7 bases, leaving 14 bases between the germline ends. Clones were sequenced by immunoSEQ multiplex PCR, and TCRdb holds only the in-frame ones, with some missing. Of some 150,000 clones listed, 70% to 90% are singletons. There are a few counts of this clone. Material for sequencing was peripheral blood. This receptor was identified in a man in his 70s with acute or convalescent COVID-19. This chain joins TRBV29-1 and TRBJ1-5; a weak D match, TRBD1 (5 bases). The CDR3 region has the DNA TGCAGCGTTGCTCAGGGATTGGGACAGCCCCAGCATTTT. The encoded protein is CSVAQGLGQPQHF.